What follows describes a single TCR beta chain. This sample is drawn from a study of cytomegalovirus exposure and HLA in healthy donors. The PCR ran on 60 Vbeta and 13 Jbeta primers. Clones were sequenced by immunoSEQ multiplex PCR, and TCRdb holds only the in-frame ones, with some missing. The data show 140,000 to 150,000 clones, around three quarters seen once. The CDR3 is 17 amino acids. V dropped 5 bases and J dropped 7 bases, with 26 bases sitting between them. Germline assignment: CDR1 MDHEN and CDR2 SYDVKM. The J gene is TRBJ1-2, the V gene TRBV28; TRBD1 is a possible D gene (5 bases). The source is a man between 35 and 55 years old in good health and CMV-seronegative. The specimen was PBMCs. In DNA form, the CDR3 reads TGTGCCAGCAGTCTCCCGGGGGGGTGGGGGACGCAGTGTGGCTACACCTTC. Encoded protein: CASSLPGGWGTQCGYTF.